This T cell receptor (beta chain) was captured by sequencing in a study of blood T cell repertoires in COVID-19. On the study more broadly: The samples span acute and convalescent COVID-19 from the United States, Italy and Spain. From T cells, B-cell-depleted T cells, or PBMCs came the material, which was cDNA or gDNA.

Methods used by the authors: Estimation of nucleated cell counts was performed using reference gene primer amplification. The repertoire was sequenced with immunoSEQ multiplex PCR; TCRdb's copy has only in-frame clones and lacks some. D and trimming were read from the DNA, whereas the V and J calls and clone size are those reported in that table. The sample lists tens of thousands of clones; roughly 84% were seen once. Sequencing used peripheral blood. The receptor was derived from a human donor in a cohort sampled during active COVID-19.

The chain's CDR3 is CAISEGASGTDTQYF. CDR3 DNA sequence: TGTGCCATCAGTGAAGGGGCTAGCGGAACAGATACGCAGTATTTT. This chain connects TRBV10-3 to TRBJ2-3; TRBD2 matches 7 bases. The germline gives CDR1 ENHRY, CDR2 SYGVKD. V gave up 3 bases and J gave up 3 bases; unmatched junction bases: 6. This CDR3 region has 15 residues.